This T cell receptor beta chain originates from a study of T cells after yellow fever vaccination. Study-level information: SMART-Seq v4 Ultra Low Input handled preparation of low-cell-number fractions.

TCRdb re-derived calls from the 5' RACE reads in MiXCR, one entry per CDR3 protein. The sample lists 400,000 or so distinct CDR3 sequences; 6.2% were seen once. General study points: The secondary response showed a weaker magnitude and a faster peak, day 5 versus 15. Of the clonotypes, a small share occurred in both CD4 and CD8 compartments. Clones that expanded after primary vaccination mostly reappeared after the booster (roughly 96% CD4, roughly 90% CD8).

Trimming took 3 bases from V and 4 from J, leaving 7 bases between them. The CDR3 is 12 amino acids. Germline V gene data show CDR1 as DFQATT and CDR2 as SNEGSKA (reference sequence). There are a few counts of this clonotype. What it recognizes is unknown. This specimen was PBMCs, taken 5 days after the yellow fever booster vaccination. This chain connects TRBV20-1 to TRBJ2-1; D not certain. The clonotype originates from a man in his thirties or forties who received the YFV17D yellow fever vaccine. CDR3 DNA sequence: TGCAGTGCTAGCCCTTATTACAATGAGCAGTTCTTC. Translated, it gives CSASPYYNEQFF.